This T cell receptor beta chain appears in the sequencing data of a study of blood T cell repertoires in COVID-19. From germline, CDR1 is SNHLY and CDR2 FYNNEI. J was trimmed by 5 bases and V by 6 bases; bases with no gene match: 9. This CDR3 contains 14 residues. The table came from immunoSEQ multiplex PCR; TCRdb's copy has only in-frame clones and leaves some out. The table has hundreds of thousands of clones, over 75% seen once. The sample holds one count of this clone. The sequence was collected from a man aged 35 to 55 who had recovered from COVID-19. The specimen sequenced was PBMCs or T cells enriched from blood (not recorded which). The rearrangement uses TRBV2 and TRBJ2-7, with 8 bases that match TRBD1. The CDR3 DNA reads as TGTGCCAGCAGCCTACAGGGGGGCCACGACGAGCAGTACTTC. Residues: CASSLQGGHDEQYF.